Detailed here is one T cell receptor beta chain. This clonotype has only a few counts. What this receptor recognizes is not known. No clone much larger than this one lies a single base away; base qualities are absent. This sample is part of a study of response to subunit inactivated influenza vaccine (dated by TCRdb to 2016 to 2018). Concerning the study at large: Deep quantitative T cell receptor repertoire profiling was used in the study to track responses to a trivalent subunit inactivated influenza vaccine. What the work shows at the level of the full study, not this receptor alone: The authors proposed that each seasonal influenza vaccination may bring in only a limited number of new T cells.

Library preparation was by RT-PCR. The reads were generated on an Illumina HiSeq 2500. TCRdb trimmed the raw reads at Q25, called clones with MiXCR and kept productive beta chains. Rows with a matching CDR3 protein are joined into one entry that keeps the most common DNA and genes. In this sample the table shows about 700,000 distinct CDR3 sequences, approximately 14% of which occur a single time. The top ten constitute about 9.9% of the sample. V and J are trimmed by 2 bases and 3 bases, and the gene matches miss 8 bases of the junction. The CDR3, cysteine through phenylalanine, is 16 amino acids long. Only the CDR3 DNA stays, 48 bases, in frame from base 1. The germline V gene (reference sequence) sets CDR1 to SGHKS and CDR2 to YYEKEE.

The source is a man in his fifties who received an inactivated influenza vaccine. Donor details come from another sample of the same person, matched by shared clones. The starting material was PBMCs from blood, obtained 11 to 12 days after vaccination. The rearrangement combines TRBV5-5 with TRBJ1-1; TRBD1 agrees with 9 junctional bases. The sequenced DNA: TGTGCCAGCAGCTTACCCCGGACAGGGGATTACACTGAAGCTTTCTTT. Its product reads: CASSLPRTGDYTEAFF.